This T cell receptor (beta chain) was sequenced for a study of Graves' ophthalmopathy and Graves' hyperthyroidism. Amplification of TCR beta CDR3 regions used RNA transcripts. Second-round multiplex PCR came after a first-round RT-PCR that employed HTBI primers. TCRdb ran MiXCR on the multiplex PCR reads and lists one entry per CDR3 protein. The top ten hold 8% to 10% of the sample, which has about 500,000 distinct CDR3 sequences, 13% to 15% seen once. Study findings and constraints: In blood appeared most of the expanded thyroid clonotypes whose frequency exceeded 0.001. Ophthalmopathy progression cases were predicted by the model with approximately 70% sensitivity and 72% to 80% specificity.

At least ten counts were recorded for this clonotype. Antigen specificity is unknown. Other autoimmune diseases, uncontrolled infections, pregnancy or lactation ruled patients out of participation. This CDR3 has 14 residues. Between the trimmed V and J ends, which lost 1 base and 6 bases, there was a span of 10 bases. Germline V gene lookup returns CDR1 SGHTA and CDR2 FQGNSA. This clonotype was sampled from a woman in her 30s with Graves' ophthalmopathy. Material: blood. The chain couples TRBV7-2 to TRBJ1-5; D remains unclear. Written as DNA, the CDR3 is TGTGCCAGCAGCTTAGAGGTAGTGGCTCAGCCCCAGCATTTT. Its translation: CASSLEVVAQPQHF.